This passage covers 25 T cell receptor beta chains from one sample sequenced in a study of Ad26.COV2.S vaccination and SARS-CoV-2 variants (dated by TCRdb to the early 2020s). The treatment or condition label, as the study defines it: roughly 20 received Ad26.COV2.S at low or high dose, single or two shots; about 5 received placebo; per-sample allocation not given. For vaccine and placebo recipients, repertoires were sequenced using samples collected on day 63 after the first injection. The library was built by means of the immunoSEQ multiplex PCR assay. In TCRdb, the immuneACCESS table is reduced to in-frame sequences with V and J assigned. These tables do not hold every clone; where another copy was compared, an unresolved V gene accounts for under half, and the others remain unexplained. Present in this sample are hundreds of thousands of clones, 85% to 90% of which were seen just once. Of the sample, just over 2.5% falls within the top ten clones.

The source material was peripheral blood, sampled in a trial of Ad26.COV2.S vaccine versus placebo. The receptors originated from a person between 18 and 60 years old who received the Ad26.COV2.S COVID-19 vaccine or a placebo.

V gene TRBV24-1 combines with J gene TRBJ1-2; 7 bases line up with TRBD1. V shed 5 bases and J 4 bases; nucleotides not matched to a gene: 9. This CDR3 comprises 15 residues. Germline V CDR1 and CDR2: KGHDR, SFDVKD. The CDR3 region has the DNA TGTGCCACCAGTGCAGGTGACAGGGCCCTCTATGGCTACACCTTC. Its protein is CATSAGDRALYGYTF.

The genes are TRBV7-3 and TRBJ2-1, with 7 bases identical to TRBD1. CDR3 length: 14 amino acids. Germline lookup yields CDR1 SGHTA and CDR2 FQGTGA. Trimming removed 3 bases from V and 4 bases from J; junction bases left unmatched: 3. The CDR3 reads CASSFRDSYNEQFF. CDR3 coding DNA: TGTGCCAGCAGCTTCCGGGACAGTTACAATGAGCAGTTCTTC.

For the CDR3, the DNA is TGTGCCAGCAGCGCCGTAGGGGGCGCTTACAATGAGCAGTTCTTC. Translation gives CASSAVGGAYNEQFF. The chain couples TRBV9 to TRBJ2-1; 7 bases line up with TRBD1. The V and J ends lost 3 bases and 4 bases, in that order; junction bases with no gene match: 7. Germline CDR1 is SGDLS and CDR2 is YYNGEE. This CDR3 region has 15 residues.

This clone was found once. The chain couples TRBV15 to TRBJ1-6; D possibly corresponds to TRBD1 (5 bases). The CDR3 consists of 13 residues. CDR1 and CDR2 (germline): LNHNV, YYDKDF (reference sequence). V was cut by 3 bases and J by 16 bases, with 16 bases left in between. The DNA for the CDR3 is TGTGCCACCAGCAGGGAAGGGAGACAGCTACTCCACTTT. Translation gives CATSREGRQLLHF. Full variable domain (rest looked up from reference TRBV15 and TRBJ1-6): DAMVIQNPRYQVTQFGKPVTLSCSQTLNHNVMYWYQQKSSQAPKLLFHYYDKDFNNEADTPDNFQSRRPNTSFCFLDIRSPGLGDTAMYLCATSREGRQLLHFGNGTRLTVT.

This chain connects TRBV5-1 to TRBJ1-1; 8 positions match TRBD1. Germline lookup yields CDR1 SGHRS and CDR2 YFSETQ. Trimming removed 2 bases from V and 5 bases from J; junction bases left unmatched: 11. This CDR3 is 16 amino acids long. CDR3 amino acids: CASSFDQGQGGTEAFF. CDR3 DNA: TGCGCCAGCAGCTTCGATCAAGGACAGGGAGGAACTGAAGCTTTCTTT.

J is TRBJ2-7 and V is TRBV6-6, with TRBD1 matching over 9 bases. The germline V gene has CDR1 MNHNY and CDR2 SVGAGI (reference sequence). Trimming removed 6 bases from V and 6 bases from J; junction bases left unmatched: 6. The CDR3 covers 13 residues. CDR3 in amino acids: CASRGQGRLEQYF. In DNA, the CDR3 is TGTGCCAGCAGGGGACAGGGTCGGCTCGAGCAGTACTTC.

The J gene is TRBJ2-5, the V gene TRBV3-1 (or the pseudogene TRBV3-2), with D uncertain. Germline assignment: CDR1 LGHDT and CDR2 YNNKEL (reference sequence). The V end lost 4 bases, the J end lost 5 bases, and 20 bases lay between the germline ends. The CDR3 is made up of 16 amino acids. The CDR3 DNA reads as TGTGCCAGCAGCCTCGGACGGGCGCAGGTCTGGGAGACCCAGTACTTC. Its translation is CASSLGRAQVWETQYF.

V usage is TRBV28 and J usage is TRBJ1-2; no clear D gene. Germline V gives CDR1 MDHEN, CDR2 SYDVKM. The CDR3 consists of 14 residues. Trimming took off 3 bases at V and 0 bases at J, with 8 bases between the two ends. The chain's CDR3 is CASSFSTSNYGYTF. For the CDR3, the DNA is TGTGCCAGCAGTTTCTCCACCTCTAACTATGGCTACACCTTC.

This clone occurred once. This chain joins TRBV19 and TRBJ1-1, with D tentatively TRBD1 (5 bases). CDR3 size: 15 residues. V was shortened by 7 bases and J by 6 bases, with 21 bases between the two germline ends. In germline, CDR1 is LNHDA, CDR2 SQIVND (reference sequence). CDR3 region: CASNIYEGPDAEAFF. CDR3 bases: TGTGCCAGTAATATTTATGAGGGACCGGACGCTGAAGCTTTCTTT. Full variable domain (rest looked up from reference TRBV19 and TRBJ1-1): DGGITQSPKYLFRKEGQNVTLSCEQNLNHDAMYWYRQDPGQGLRLIYYSQIVNDFQKGDIAEGYSVSREKKESFPLTVTSAQKNPTAFYLCASNIYEGPDAEAFFGQGTRLTVV.

In this sample, this clone turned up a few times. The rearrangement uses TRBV10-1 and TRBJ1-6, with D tentatively TRBD1 (5 bases). This CDR3 has 15 amino acids. Germline CDR1 WNHNN, CDR2 SYGVQD (reference sequence). V gave up 0 bases and J gave up 5 bases, with 8 bases separating them. CDR3 nucleotides: TGCGCCAGCAGTGAGTCTGGCAGGGATAATTCACCCCTCCACTTT. The encoded protein is CASSESGRDNSPLHF.

The chain carries TRBV11-3 and TRBJ1-3; D call uncertain. Germline values: CDR1 SGHNT, CDR2 YENEEA. This CDR3 is built from 11 residues. V shed 4 bases and J shed 13 bases, with 11 bases lying between them. CDR3 in DNA: TGTGCCAGCAGCTGGGGTACCGCGATATATTTT. Translation: CASSWGTAIYF.

This chain connects TRBV11-3 to TRBJ2-3; D is unresolved. The CDR3 totals 11 residues. Between the trimmed V and J ends, which lost 1 base and 7 bases, there was a span of 3 bases. Germline CDR1 is SGHNT and CDR2 is YENEEA. DNA for the CDR3: TGTGCCAGCAGCTTAGGGAATACGCAGTATTTT. Translated, it gives CASSLGNTQYF.

The chain couples TRBV5-8 to TRBJ2-7; 10 bases fit TRBD1. CDR3 length: 14 amino acids. Germline lookup yields CDR1 SGHTS and CDR2 YDEGEE. The junction had 4 bases not matched to a gene; V was cut back by 2 bases and J by 5 bases. CDR3 coding DNA: TGTGCCAGCAGCTTTGTGACAGGGGGCCACGAGCAGTACTTC. This encodes CASSFVTGGHEQYF.

This chain joins TRBV5-4 and TRBJ2-2; TRBD1 matches 7 bases. This CDR3 has 16 residues. V was pared by 4 bases and J by 1 base, with 7 bases of the junction left unmatched. The germline CDR1 and CDR2 sequences are SGHNT and YYREEE (reference sequence). The chain's CDR3 is CASSTDRAGNTGELFF. The DNA of the CDR3 is TGTGCCAGCAGCACAGACAGGGCCGGGAACACCGGGGAGCTGTTTTTT.

This sequence joins TRBV10-3 and TRBJ1-1, with D unclear. Germline assignment: CDR1 ENHRY and CDR2 SYGVKD. V was trimmed by 2 bases and J by 1 base, leaving 8 bases between them. There are 14 residues in the CDR3. The CDR3 coding sequence is TGTGCCATCAGTGAGGGCAGGAAGAACACTGAAGCTTTCTTT. It codes for CAISEGRKNTEAFF.

V gene TRBV7-6 combines with J gene TRBJ1-1; the match to TRBD1 covers 9 bases. The V gene end was trimmed by 3 bases and the J gene end by 4 bases; junction bases not matched to a gene: 6. Germline V gene sequence: CDR1 SGHVS, CDR2 FNYEAQ. This CDR3 is 15 amino acids long. This chain's CDR3 is CASSFGTGRSTEAFF. DNA of the CDR3: TGTGCCAGCAGCTTCGGGACAGGGCGTAGCACTGAAGCTTTCTTT.

J is TRBJ2-3 and V is TRBV5-5; D is unclear. Germline CDR1 is SGHKS and CDR2 is YYEKEE (reference sequence). The germline V and J ends were trimmed by 4 bases and 6 bases, with 9 bases remaining between them. The CDR3 sequence is 12 residues long. CDR3 in amino acids: CASSLLSDTQYF. CDR3 in DNA: TGTGCCAGCAGCCTTCTCTCGGATACGCAGTATTTT.

Only one count was recorded for this clone. In the same sample, other DNA sequences code for this CDR3. This chain connects TRBV5-4 to TRBJ2-3; D remains unclear. The CDR3 runs 12 residues. V was pared by 4 bases and J by 6 bases, with 9 bases between. The germline gives CDR1 SGHNT, CDR2 YYREEE (reference sequence). CDR3 bases: TGTGCCAGCAGCCTCGTCAGTGATACGCAGTATTTT. As protein: CASSLVSDTQYF.

CDR3 loop: CASRRERGGPGEQYF. The CDR3 DNA is TGTGCCAGCAGGAGGGAAAGGGGAGGGCCGGGCGAGCAGTACTTC. The chain is built from TRBV2 and TRBJ2-7; 7 bases agree with TRBD2. The CDR3 consists of 15 residues. The germline gives CDR1 SNHLY, CDR2 FYNNEI. V dropped 6 bases and J dropped 6; count of bases not matched to a gene: 14.

This rearrangement joins TRBV3-1 (or the pseudogene TRBV3-2) to TRBJ1-6; no reliable D call. This CDR3 spans 16 amino acids. Germline CDR1 and CDR2: LGHDT and YNNKEL (reference sequence). V lost 0 bases and J lost 8, with 14 bases in between. CDR3 bases: TGTGCCAGCAGCCAAGAGGGGTATACCCGGGATTCACCCCTCCACTTT. As protein: CASSQEGYTRDSPLHF.

J is TRBJ2-7 and V is TRBV7-9; D call uncertain. CDR1 and CDR2 (germline): SEHNR, FQNEAQ (reference sequence). The CDR3 has 14 residues. V was shortened by 3 bases and J by 4 bases, with 13 bases between the two germline ends. The CDR3 reads CASSFGPGAYEQYV. CDR3 in DNA: TGTGCCAGCAGCTTCGGACCTGGAGCATACGAGCAGTACGTC.

CDR3 DNA sequence: TGTGCCAGCAGCTTGCGCACCCGCTGGGGCTACACCTTC. This encodes CASSLRTRWGYTF. The chain links TRBV7-2 to TRBJ1-2; D remains unclear. The CDR3 has 13 amino acids. V was trimmed by 3 bases and J by 8 bases, leaving 13 bases between them. Germline V CDR1 and CDR2: SGHTA, FQGNSA.

The chain carries TRBV12-5 and TRBJ1-5, with D possibly being TRBD1 (5 bases). CDR3 length equals 17 residues. V shed 0 bases and J shed 2 bases, with 14 bases lying between them. The germline gives CDR1 LGHNT, CDR2 FRNRAP. The CDR3 reads CASGLVLGGLGNQPQHF. CDR3 DNA: TGTGCTAGTGGTTTGGTACTGGGGGGTTTGGGCAATCAGCCCCAGCATTTT.

This sequence joins TRBV19 and TRBJ2-7, with 11 bases identical to TRBD2. J gave up 2 bases and V 4 bases, and 4 bases lay outside the gene matches. The CDR3 is made up of 15 amino acids. Germline V gives CDR1 LNHDA, CDR2 SQIVND (reference sequence). The CDR3 nucleotides read TGTGCCAGTAGTACCATAGCGGGGGGGACCTACGAGCAGTACTTC. This sequence encodes CASSTIAGGTYEQYF.

The J gene is TRBJ2-3, the V gene TRBV5-5; 10 nucleotides match TRBD2. Losses at the gene ends were 2 bases for V and 2 bases for J; bases not matched to a gene: 2. The CDR3 is 15 residues long. Germline V lookup: CDR1 SGHKS, CDR2 YYEKEE (reference sequence). This CDR3 is CASSFLAGATDTQYF. The CDR3, as DNA: TGTGCCAGCAGCTTCCTAGCGGGGGCCACAGATACGCAGTATTTT.